This T cell receptor (beta chain) was recovered during a study of CD4+ T cells in melanoma. Study findings and constraints: CD8+ T cell, macrophage and B cell function reportedly correlated with neoantigen-specific CD4+ T cells. Diverse differentiation states were reported for melanoma neoantigen-specific CD4+ T cells.

The CDR3 sequence is 13 residues long. Germline V gene data show CDR1 as SGHDN and CDR2 as FVKESK. The V gene lost 7 bases and the J gene lost 1 base, with 7 bases spanning the gap. Regarding this clone: Its matching antigen is unknown.

Method: immunoSEQ multiplex PCR; TCRdb's copy keeps in-frame clones and lacks some. The table has more than 9,500 clones, 69% seen once; the top ten hold around a fifth. Material for sequencing was peripheral blood. The chain joins TRBV14 to TRBJ2-2; D is unclear. This TCR came from a human donor with melanoma. The CDR3 DNA is TGTGCCAGCAACCTACAGAACACCGGGGAGCTGTTTTTT. Protein product: CASNLQNTGELFF.